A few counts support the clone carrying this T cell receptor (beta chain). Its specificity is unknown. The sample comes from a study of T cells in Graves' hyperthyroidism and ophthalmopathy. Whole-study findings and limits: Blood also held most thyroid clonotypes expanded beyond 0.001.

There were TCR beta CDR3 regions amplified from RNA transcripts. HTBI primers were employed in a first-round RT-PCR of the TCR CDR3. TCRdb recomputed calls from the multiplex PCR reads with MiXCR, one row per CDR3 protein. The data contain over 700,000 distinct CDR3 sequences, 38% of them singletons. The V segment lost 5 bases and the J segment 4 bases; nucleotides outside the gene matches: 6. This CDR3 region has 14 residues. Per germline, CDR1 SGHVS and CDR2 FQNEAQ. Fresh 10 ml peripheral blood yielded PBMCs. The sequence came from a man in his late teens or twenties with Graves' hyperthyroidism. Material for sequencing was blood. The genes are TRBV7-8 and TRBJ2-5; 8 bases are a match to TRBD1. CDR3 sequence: CASSQRTGSETQYF. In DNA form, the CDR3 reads TGTGCCAGCAGCCAGCGGACAGGGTCAGAGACCCAGTACTTC.